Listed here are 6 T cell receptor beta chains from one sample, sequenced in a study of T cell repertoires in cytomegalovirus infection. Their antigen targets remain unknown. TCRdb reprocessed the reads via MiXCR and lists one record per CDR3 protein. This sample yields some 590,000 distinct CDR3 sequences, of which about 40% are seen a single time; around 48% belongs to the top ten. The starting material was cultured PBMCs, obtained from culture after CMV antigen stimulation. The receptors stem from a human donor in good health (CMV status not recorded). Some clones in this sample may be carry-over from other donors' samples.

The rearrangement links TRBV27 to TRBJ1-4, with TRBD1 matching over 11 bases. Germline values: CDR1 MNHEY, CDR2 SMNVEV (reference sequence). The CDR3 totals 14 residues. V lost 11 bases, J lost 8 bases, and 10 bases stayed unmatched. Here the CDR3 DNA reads TGTGCCTGCGGACAGGGGGCGCATGGGGAAAAACTGTTTTTT. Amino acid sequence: CACGQGAHGEKLFF.

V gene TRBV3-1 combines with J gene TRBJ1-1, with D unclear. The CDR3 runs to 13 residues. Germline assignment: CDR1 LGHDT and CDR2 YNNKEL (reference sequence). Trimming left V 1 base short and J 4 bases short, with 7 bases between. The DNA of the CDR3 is TGTGCCAGCAGCCAAGGGGCCTCCACTGAAGCTTTCTTT. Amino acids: CASSQGASTEAFF.

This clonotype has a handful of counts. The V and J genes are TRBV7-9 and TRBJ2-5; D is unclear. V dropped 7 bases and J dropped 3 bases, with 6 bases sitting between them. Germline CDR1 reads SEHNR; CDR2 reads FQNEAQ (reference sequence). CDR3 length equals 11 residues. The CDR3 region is CASILEETQYF. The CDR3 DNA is TGTGCCAGCATCCTTGAAGAGACCCAGTACTTC.

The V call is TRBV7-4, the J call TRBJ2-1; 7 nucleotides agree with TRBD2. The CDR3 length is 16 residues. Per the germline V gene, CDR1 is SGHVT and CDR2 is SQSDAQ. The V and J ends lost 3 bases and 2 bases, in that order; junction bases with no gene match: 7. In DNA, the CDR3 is TGTGCCAGCAGCTTCGGCGGGAGAGGTGCCTACAATGAGCAGTTCTTC. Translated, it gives CASSFGGRGAYNEQFF. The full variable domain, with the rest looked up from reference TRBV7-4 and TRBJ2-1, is GAGVSQSPRYKVAKRGRDVALRCDSISGHVTLYWYRQTLGQGSEVLTYSQSDAQRDKSGRPSGRFSAERPERSVSTLKIQRTEQGDSAVYLCASSFGGRGAYNEQFFGPGTRLTVL.

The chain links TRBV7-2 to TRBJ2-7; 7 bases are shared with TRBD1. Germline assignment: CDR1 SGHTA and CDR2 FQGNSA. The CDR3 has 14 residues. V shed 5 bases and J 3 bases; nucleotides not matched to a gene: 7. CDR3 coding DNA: TGTGCCAGCAGCACGCGACAGGGCCGCTACGAGCAGTACTTC. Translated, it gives CASSTRQGRYEQYF. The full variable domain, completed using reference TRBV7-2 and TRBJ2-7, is GAGVSQSPSNKVTEKGKDVELRCDPISGHTALYWYRQSLGQGLEFLIYFQGNSAPDKSGLPSDRFSAERTGGSVSTLTIQRTQQEDSAVYLCASSTRQGRYEQYFGPGTRLTVT.

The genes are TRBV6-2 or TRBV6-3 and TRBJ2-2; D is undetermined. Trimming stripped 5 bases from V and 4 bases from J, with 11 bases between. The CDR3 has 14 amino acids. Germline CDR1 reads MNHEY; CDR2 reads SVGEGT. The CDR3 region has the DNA TGTGCCAGCAGTCCCAACTACTCCACCGGGGAGCTGTTTTTT. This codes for CASSPNYSTGELFF.